A selection of T cell receptor beta chains follows, all from one sample in a study of T cell repertoires in cytomegalovirus infection. No antigen has been assigned to these receptors. TCRdb re-analysed the reads in MiXCR, keeping a single row per CDR3 protein. The sample lists hundreds of thousands of distinct CDR3 sequences; roughly 31% were seen once. The source was cultured CD8+ T cells from PBMCs, collected from culture after CMV antigen stimulation. These receptors all stem from a human donor in good health (CMV status not recorded). Some clones in this sample may be carry-over from other donors' samples. Both conserved end residues are part of each CDR3. D genes are given only for firm matches. Size tells how often a clone was seen (once, few, many) or the class of an expanded clone, and some rows leave it out.

>TRBV15|NA|TRBJ1-5|NA|15
TGTGCCACCAGCAGAGATAGGGGGGATAGTCAGCCCCAGCATTTT
CATSRDRGDSQPQHF
>TRBV7-9|TRBD1|TRBJ1-5|few|15
TGTGCCAGCAGCCCGGCAGGGACAGGGCTTCAGCCCCAGCATTTT
CASSPAGTGLQPQHF
>TRBV20-1|NA|TRBJ1-5|NA|13
TGCAGTGCTAGAGATAGGGCCGGTCAGCCCCAGCATTTT
CSARDRAGQPQHF
>TRBV12-5|NA|TRBJ1-2|few|17
TGTGCTAGTGGTTTGGTCATAGGGCCGGGACACATCTATGGCTACACCTTC
CASGLVIGPGHIYGYTF
>TRBV20-1|NA|TRBJ1-2|NA|15
TGCAGTGCTAGAGATAAGGGAAAGAGCTGGGTTGGCTACACCTTC
CSARDKGKSWVGYTF
>TRBV27|NA|TRBJ1-1|few|16
TGTGCCAGCAGTTGGGGGGTAGGGGAGATGAACACTGAAGCTTTCTTT
CASSWGVGEMNTEAFF
>TRBV19|NA|TRBJ1-1|few|13
TGTGCCAGTACCTACGGCCCTAACACTGAAGCTTTCTTT
CASTYGPNTEAFF
>TRBV12-3/TRBV12-4|NA|TRBJ1-5|NA|12
TGTGCAGCTAGGTATAGCAATCAGCCCCAGCATTTT
CAARYSNQPQHF
>TRBV9|TRBD2|TRBJ2-7|NA|15
TGTGCCAGCAGCCCCCGCGGCGGGGGCTCCTACGAGCAGTACTTC
CASSPRGGGSYEQYF
>TRBV4-1|NA|TRBJ1-2|NA|13
TGCGCCAGCAGCCAAGGACAGGACTATGGCTACACCTTC
CASSQGQDYGYTF
>TRBV7-8|NA|TRBJ2-7|many|14
TGTGCCAGCAGCTTAGGAGACCGGACCTACGAGCAGTACTTC
CASSLGDRTYEQYF
>TRBV19|NA|TRBJ1-1|NA|15
TGTGCCAGTAGTATTGGGGACACGGTAAACACTGAAGCTTTCTTT
CASSIGDTVNTEAFF
>TRBV27|NA|TRBJ1-5|many|13
TGTGCCAGCAGTCCGGGGGTAAATCAGCCCCAGCATTTT
CASSPGVNQPQHF
>TRBV7-8|NA|TRBJ1-1|NA|15
TGTGCCAGCAGCGGACGCGGGGGAGTGGGCACTGAAGCTTTCTTT
CASSGRGGVGTEAFF
>TRBV25-1|NA|TRBJ2-5|NA|13
TGTGCCAGCAGTGAACCGGACGAAGAGACCCAGTACTTC
CASSEPDEETQYF
>TRBV2|NA|TRBJ1-1|few|9
TGTGCCACAAAAGTTGAAGCTTTCTTT
CATKVEAFF
>TRBV6-5|NA|TRBJ2-2|NA|14
TGTGCCAGCAGCCCTGGCCTAGACACCGGGGAGCTGTTTTTT
CASSPGLDTGELFF